The clone carrying this T cell receptor beta chain was seen many times. The authors prepared the TCRbeta library with unique molecular identifiers. TCRdb recomputed calls from the PCR reads with MiXCR, one row per CDR3 protein. Of 70,000 to 95,000 distinct CDR3 sequences in the sample, approximately 12% were seen once. These data are taken from a study of T-cell reconstitution after alpha-beta-depleted transplantation in children. Germline lookup yields CDR1 SGDLS and CDR2 YYNGEE. With V trimmed by 0 bases and J by 3 bases, 0 bases remained unmatched. This CDR3 contains 15 residues. This TCR came from a human donor who donated a stem cell graft to a child with inherited bone marrow failure. This chain uses TRBV9 with TRBJ2-6; 7 nucleotides agree with TRBD1. Sequences were derived from PBMCs from the stem cell graft donor, sampled from the stem cell graft. The CDR3 DNA reads TGTGCCAGCAGCGTAGGGGACAGTGGGGCCAACGTCCTGACTTTC. This sequence encodes CASSVGDSGANVLTF.